This entry lists 25 T cell receptor beta chains sequenced from one sample in a study of blood T cell repertoires in COVID-19. Assay used: immunoSEQ multiplex PCR; TCRdb lists only in-frame clones, some missing. This table holds about 210,000 clones, 81% found once. Sample: PBMCs or T cells enriched from blood (not recorded which). The receptors were gathered from a woman aged 50 to 60 with acute COVID-19.

This chain links TRBV27 with TRBJ1-1; 7 bases are a match to TRBD1. Germline V gene data show CDR1 as MNHEY and CDR2 as SMNVEV (reference sequence). V shed 6 bases and J 1 base; nucleotides not matched to a gene: 17. The CDR3 is 18 residues long. Written as DNA, the CDR3 is TGTGCCAGCAGCCCCTTGTGGGGCCAGGGGGATGCGAACACTGAAGCTTTCTTT. This translates into CASSPLWGQGDANTEAFF.

The chain is built from TRBV20-1 and TRBJ1-4; no definite D call. CDR3 length equals 14 residues. Germline V lookup: CDR1 DFQATT, CDR2 SNEGSKA (reference sequence). V was pared by 3 bases and J by 7 bases, with 15 bases between. The DNA for the CDR3 is TGCAGTGCTAGTTTACCGGGTAGACCTGAAAAACTGTTTTTT. Translating gives CSASLPGRPEKLFF.

The sample holds one count of this clone. An end of the junction does not agree with germline; a read error may underlie this. The chain has TRBV24-1 and TRBJ2-3, with D perhaps TRBD2 (6 bases). Per the germline V gene, CDR1 is KGHDR and CDR2 is SFDVKD. The CDR3 covers 14 residues. The CDR3 coding sequence is TGTGCCACCAGTGATACCGGGAGCAGAGATACGCAGTATTTT. This sequence encodes CATSDTGSRDTQYF.

This clone was found a few times. The chain is built from TRBV7-9 and TRBJ2-7, with 9 nucleotides matching TRBD1. The CDR3 is 15 residues long. Germline CDR1 SEHNR, CDR2 FQNEAQ (reference sequence). V was pared by 6 bases and J by 9 bases, with 15 bases of the junction left unmatched. CDR3 amino acids: CASRVSGTGNSGQYF. The DNA of the CDR3 is TGTGCCAGCAGGGTTTCCGGGACAGGGAATTCTGGGCAGTACTTC.

The rearrangement uses TRBV6-1 and TRBJ1-2, with no clear D. The CDR3 is 13 amino acids. V lost 1 base and J 7 bases, leaving 10 bases between the germline ends. The germline V gene encodes CDR1 MNHNS and CDR2 SASEGT. The CDR3 nucleotides are TGTGCCAGCAGTGAAGTGAGTGGCGGTGGCTACACCTTC. This sequence encodes CASSEVSGGGYTF.

CDR3 nucleotides: TGTGCCAGTAGACCGGACTGGCCCGTAGGGGAGCTGTTTTTT. Its translation: CASRPDWPVGELFF. The V gene is TRBV19, the J gene TRBJ2-2; tentatively, D is TRBD2 (5 bases). This CDR3 comprises 14 residues. Per the germline V gene, CDR1 is LNHDA and CDR2 is SQIVND (reference sequence). Trimming shortened V by 6 bases and J by 8 bases, and 16 bases separated the two germline ends. Complete variable domain (other parts from reference TRBV19 and TRBJ2-2): DGGITQSPKYLFRKEGQNVTLSCEQNLNHDAMYWYRQDPGQGLRLIYYSQIVNDFQKGDIAEGYSVSREKKESFPLTVTSAQKNPTAFYLCASRPDWPVGELFFGEGSRLTVL.

The chain couples TRBV7-3 to TRBJ2-2, with TRBD1 matching over 10 bases. Germline CDR1 and CDR2: SGHTA and FQGTGA. CDR3 length: 15 residues. With V trimmed by 5 bases and J by 4 bases, 4 bases remained unmatched. DNA of the CDR3: TGTGCCAGCAGCAAGGGACAGGGGAGCACCGGGGAGCTGTTTTTT. As protein: CASSKGQGSTGELFF.

Within the sample, this clone is medium-sized. The chain combines TRBV4-3 with TRBJ1-1; TRBD1 is a possible D gene (5 bases). CDR3 length equals 18 residues. Per the germline V gene, CDR1 is LGHNA and CDR2 is YSLEER. The germline V and J ends were trimmed by 3 bases and 4 bases, with 24 bases remaining between them. The CDR3 DNA reads TGCGCCAGCAGCCAGGACGAACCCCTTTGGGGCGGCGGCACTGAAGCTTTCTTT. Its translation is CASSQDEPLWGGGTEAFF.

V usage is TRBV6-2 or TRBV6-3 and J usage is TRBJ1-1, with 9 bases that match TRBD1. The CDR3 runs 19 residues. V lost 5 bases, J lost 3 bases, and 19 bases stayed unmatched. The V gene's germline CDR1 is MNHEY and CDR2 SVGEGT. CDR3 nucleotide sequence: TGTGCCAGCAGTCCCGGGGAGGGACAGGGAATGGGCATGGACACTGAAGCTTTCTTT. Protein: CASSPGEGQGMGMDTEAFF.

The CDR3 loop reads CASRERAGQVLLNEKLFF. CDR3 in DNA: TGTGCCAGCAGGGAACGGGCAGGGCAGGTATTACTAAATGAAAAACTGTTTTTT. This sequence joins TRBV27 and TRBJ1-4; weak D call: TRBD1 (5 bases). V lost 6 bases to trimming and J lost 5 bases, with 25 bases between them. Germline-derived CDR1 and CDR2 are MNHEY and SMNVEV (reference sequence). The length of the CDR3 is 18 residues.

This clone has more than one count but fewer than ten. The CDR3 coding sequence is TGTGCCAGCAGCTTAGTCGGTTTAGGCTACACCTTC. It yields the protein CASSLVGLGYTF. The rearrangement links TRBV7-9 to TRBJ1-2; D not certain. V shed 1 base and J shed 8 bases, with 8 bases lying between them. In germline, CDR1 is SEHNR, CDR2 FQNEAQ (reference sequence). The CDR3 loop spans 12 amino acids.

The V gene is TRBV28, the J gene TRBJ1-2, with D maybe TRBD1 (6 bases). This CDR3 is built from 14 residues. Germline V gives CDR1 MDHEN, CDR2 SYDVKM. V dropped 5 bases and J dropped 7 bases, with 17 bases sitting between them. CDR3: CASSTREQDSGYTF. In DNA, the CDR3 is TGTGCCAGCAGTACGAGAGAACAGGACAGTGGCTACACCTTC.

V and J are TRBV9 and TRBJ2-2; perhaps TRBD1 as D (5 bases). Germline V lookup: CDR1 SGDLS, CDR2 YYNGEE. The CDR3 spans 14 residues. The V and J ends lost 2 bases and 1 base respectively, with 6 bases between them. CDR3 sequence reads: CASSVTGNTGELFF. The CDR3 DNA reads as TGTGCCAGCAGCGTTACAGGGAACACCGGGGAGCTGTTTTTT.

The V gene is TRBV30, the J gene TRBJ2-2, with D possibly being TRBD2 (5 bases). The CDR3 extends over 13 amino acids. Trimming removed 2 bases at V and 5 bases at J, with 9 bases between. The germline CDR1 and CDR2 sequences are GTSNPN and SVGIG (reference sequence). CDR3 in amino acids: CAWSRGGTGELFF. The DNA for the CDR3 is TGTGCCTGGAGTCGGGGTGGAACCGGGGAGCTGTTTTTT. The full variable domain, rest sourced from reference TRBV30 and TRBJ2-2, is SQTIHQWPATLVQPVGSPLSLECTVEGTSNPNLYWYRQAAGRGLQLLFYSVGIGQISSEVPQNLSASRPQDRQFILSSKKLLLSDSGFYLCAWSRGGTGELFFGEGSRLTVL.

The chain recombines TRBV28 with TRBJ1-6; TRBD1 is a possible D gene (6 bases). The CDR3 spans 17 residues. CDR1 MDHEN and CDR2 SYDVKM come from the germline V gene. The V end was cut by 5 bases, the J end by 4 bases, with 18 bases between. In DNA, the CDR3 is TGTGCCAGCAGTAGCCCCGGGCAGGGGTGGTATAATTCACCCCTCCACTTT. Its protein product is CASSSPGQGWYNSPLHF. The variable domain in full, with the rest retrieved from reference TRBV28 and TRBJ1-6, is DVKVTQSSRYLVKRTGEKVFLECVQDMDHENMFWYRQDPGLGLRLIYFSYDVKMKEKGDIPEGYSVSREKKERFSLILESASTNQTSMYLCASSSPGQGWYNSPLHFGNGTRLTVT.

The rearrangement links TRBV2 to TRBJ2-2; D is unresolved. Looked up from germline, CDR1 is SNHLY and CDR2 is FYNNEI. Trimming took 3 bases from V and 2 from J, leaving 4 bases between them. This CDR3 comprises 13 residues. CDR3 residues: CASSDINTGELFF. For the CDR3, the DNA is TGTGCCAGCAGTGATATAAACACCGGGGAGCTGTTTTTT.

The rearrangement links TRBV9 to TRBJ2-5; a possible D gene is TRBD2 (7 bases). From germline, CDR1 is SGDLS and CDR2 YYNGEE. CDR3 length equals 15 residues. Trimming removed 0 bases at V and 5 bases at J, with 14 bases between. CDR3 nucleotides: TGTGCCAGCAGCGTAGGGTCGGGGGGCTGGGAGACCCAGTACTTC. It translates to CASSVGSGGWETQYF. Supplemented by reference TRBV9 and TRBJ2-5, the full variable domain reads DSGVTQTPKHLITATGQRVTLRCSPRSGDLSVYWYQQSLDQGLQFLIQYYNGEERAKGNILERFSAQQFPDLHSELNLSSLELGDSALYFCASSVGSGGWETQYFGPGTRLLVL.

This rearrangement joins TRBV18 to TRBJ2-2; D remains unclear. V shed 2 bases and J shed 7 bases, with 14 bases lying between them. The CDR3 totals 15 residues. CDR1 and CDR2 from the germline V gene are KGHSH and LQKENI. CDR3 nucleotides: TGTGCCAGCTCACCAGTATTGGCGGAGAGCGGGGAGCTGTTTTTT. Amino acids: CASSPVLAESGELFF.

J is TRBJ2-2 and V is TRBV7-6; D is unresolved. Germline V gene data show CDR1 as SGHVS and CDR2 as FNYEAQ. Trimming shortened V by 5 bases and J by 3 bases, and 13 bases separated the two germline ends. This CDR3 region has 15 residues. CDR3 sequence (DNA): TGTGCCAGCAGCCCCATATCTTTAGACACCGGGGAGCTGTTTTTT. It encodes CASSPISLDTGELFF.

The chain employs TRBV7-2 and TRBJ1-4, with D tentatively TRBD1 (5 bases). The ends were cut back, 1 base at V and 0 bases at J, with 9 bases in the middle. Germline CDR1 is SGHTA and CDR2 is FQGNSA. This CDR3 is 16 amino acids long. The CDR3: CASSLVGQTTNEKLFF. CDR3 sequence (DNA): TGTGCCAGCAGCTTAGTGGGGCAGACAACTAATGAAAAACTGTTTTTT.

The V gene is TRBV7-9, the J gene TRBJ1-4; perhaps TRBD1 as D (6 bases). Germline V gene data show CDR1 as SEHNR and CDR2 as FQNEAQ (reference sequence). The CDR3 spans 17 residues. Trimming shortened V by 2 bases and J by 7 bases, and 20 bases separated the two germline ends. In DNA, the CDR3 is TGTGCCAGCAGCTTATCTTGGCAGGGGAATTATTTTGAAAAACTGTTTTTT. It encodes CASSLSWQGNYFEKLFF.

The V gene is TRBV3-1 (or the pseudogene TRBV3-2), the J gene TRBJ1-2; D perhaps matches TRBD1 (5 bases). V lost 8 bases to trimming and J lost 6 bases, with 16 bases between them. The CDR3 extends over 13 amino acids. CDR1 is LGHDT and CDR2 is YNNKEL in the germline V gene (reference sequence). The CDR3 here is CASSGGEWHGYTF. Written as DNA, the CDR3 is TGTGCCAGCTCGGGGGGGGAATGGCATGGCTACACCTTC.

CDR3 nucleotides: TGTGCCAGCAGCTTAGACGCAGGGGGCTTTCAGCCCCAGCATTTT. Encoded protein: CASSLDAGGFQPQHF. This chain links TRBV7-6 with TRBJ1-5, with 8 bases identical to TRBD1. Trimming cost V 1 base and J 6 bases; bases outside gene matches: 5. The CDR3 consists of 15 residues. The germline V gene has CDR1 SGHVS and CDR2 FNYEAQ.

J is TRBJ1-4 and V is TRBV19, with D possibly matching TRBD1 (6 bases). Trimming took 7 bases from V and 3 from J, leaving 24 bases between them. Germline CDR1 reads LNHDA; CDR2 reads SQIVND (reference sequence). This CDR3 is 18 amino acids long. CDR3 residues: CASTFVGQTFEANEKLFF. In DNA form, the CDR3 reads TGTGCCAGTACCTTCGTGGGACAAACCTTCGAGGCTAATGAAAAACTGTTTTTT.

The chain combines TRBV3-1 (or the pseudogene TRBV3-2) with TRBJ2-3; 7 bases are a match to TRBD2. Germline CDR1 is LGHDT and CDR2 is YNNKEL (reference sequence). Trimming cost V 4 bases and J 0 bases; bases outside gene matches: 7. The CDR3 totals 16 residues. The CDR3 sequence is CASSLTLAASTDTQYF. For the CDR3, the DNA is TGTGCCAGCAGCCTAACCCTAGCGGCTAGCACAGATACGCAGTATTTT.